The source of this T cell receptor (beta chain) is a study of blood T cell repertoires in COVID-19. Study background: Acute and convalescent COVID-19 specimens originated in the United States, Italy and Spain. Sources were T cells, B-cell-depleted T cells, or PBMCs; the material itself was cDNA or gDNA.

As handled by the study authors: Amplification of reference gene primers was used by the study to estimate nucleated cell counts. Sequenced by immunoSEQ multiplex PCR; TCRdb stores in-frame clones only, minus some. V and J calls and clone size are as listed in that table; D and trimming were resolved from the DNA. The repertoire holds some 61,000 clones, 70% to 90% seen once, with roughly 8.8% in the top ten. The TCR comes from a man aged 25-45 years with acute or convalescent COVID-19. The sequencing input was peripheral blood.

CDR3: CASRVGNYGYTF. The DNA of the CDR3 is TGTGCCAGCCGCGTCGGTAACTATGGCTACACCTTC. The chain links TRBV28 to TRBJ1-2; D is uncertain. This CDR3 contains 12 residues. The germline V and J ends were trimmed by 8 bases and 1 base, with 8 bases remaining between them. Per germline, CDR1 MDHEN and CDR2 SYDVKM.